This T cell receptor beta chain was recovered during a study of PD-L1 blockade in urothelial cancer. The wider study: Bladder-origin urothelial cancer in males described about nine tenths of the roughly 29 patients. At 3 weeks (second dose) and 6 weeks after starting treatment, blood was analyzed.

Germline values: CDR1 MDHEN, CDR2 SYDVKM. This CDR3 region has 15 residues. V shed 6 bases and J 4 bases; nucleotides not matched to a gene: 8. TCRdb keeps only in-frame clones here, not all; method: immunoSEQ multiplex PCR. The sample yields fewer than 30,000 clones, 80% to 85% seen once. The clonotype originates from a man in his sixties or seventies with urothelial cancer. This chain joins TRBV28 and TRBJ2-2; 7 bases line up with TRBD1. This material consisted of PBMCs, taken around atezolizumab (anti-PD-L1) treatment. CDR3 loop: CASSPRDSATGELFF. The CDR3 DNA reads TGTGCCAGCAGCCCCCGGGACAGTGCCACCGGGGAGCTGTTTTTT.